The rows below give T cell receptor beta chains drawn from one sample of a study of T cells in Graves' hyperthyroidism and ophthalmopathy. TCRdb reanalysed the multiplex PCR reads using MiXCR and keeps one entry per CDR3 protein. The data contain more than 300,000 distinct CDR3 sequences, roughly 13% of them seen just once; the ten biggest clones take up 9.2%. Sequences were obtained from blood. These receptors all stem from a woman between 18 and 29 years old with Graves' hyperthyroidism. Both conserved end residues are part of each CDR3. The D gene is left open where the match is weak. Clone size is given for some rows only: seen once, a few or many times, or a class if the clone is expanded.

clone_size: many
v_call: TRBV28
j_call: TRBJ1-5
d_call: NA
cdr3_nt: TGTGCCAGCAGTTTAGGACAGTGGCAACAGGCAAATCAGCCCCAGCATTTT
cdr3_aa: CASSLGQWQQANQPQHF

clone_size: many
v_call: TRBV7-9
j_call: TRBJ2-3
d_call: NA
cdr3_nt: TGTGCCAGCAGCTCCGGGACTGATGGAGATACGCAGTATTTT
cdr3_aa: CASSSGTDGDTQYF

clone_size: many
v_call: TRBV28
j_call: TRBJ2-2
d_call: NA
cdr3_nt: TGTGCCAGCACCCCCTGGGCCAGGGGCACCGGGGAGCTGTTTTTT
cdr3_aa: CASTPWARGTGELFF

clone_size: many
v_call: TRBV19
j_call: TRBJ2-5
d_call: NA
cdr3_nt: TGTGCCAGTAGTACTTCTAGCATCGAGACCCAGTACTTC
cdr3_aa: CASSTSSIETQYF

clone_size: many
v_call: TRBV2
j_call: TRBJ1-4
d_call: TRBD1
cdr3_nt: TGTGCCAGTCAAGACAGGGCCTACGAAAAACTGTTTTTT
cdr3_aa: CASQDRAYEKLFF

clone_size: many
v_call: TRBV3-1
j_call: TRBJ2-7
d_call: NA
cdr3_nt: TGTGCCAGCAGCCAAGAAGGAGGCAGGGGCTTCTCGAGCTCCTACGAGCAGTACTTC
cdr3_aa: CASSQEGGRGFSSSYEQYF

clone_size: many
v_call: TRBV7-6
j_call: TRBJ2-3
d_call: TRBD1
cdr3_nt: TGTGCCAGCAGCTCACAGGGGATTTGGACAGATACGCAGTATTTT
cdr3_aa: CASSSQGIWTDTQYF

clone_size: NA
v_call: TRBV28
j_call: TRBJ1-5
d_call: NA
cdr3_nt: TGTGGGAGCAGTTTAGGGTATGCGATCAGCAATCAGCCCCAGCATTTT
cdr3_aa: CGSSLGYAISNQPQHF

clone_size: many
v_call: TRBV20-1
j_call: TRBJ2-7
d_call: NA
cdr3_nt: TGCAGTGCTAGAGATCGGGGTAACCACGAGCAGTACTTC
cdr3_aa: CSARDRGNHEQYF

clone_size: many
v_call: TRBV5-1
j_call: TRBJ1-4
d_call: NA
cdr3_nt: TGCGCCAGCAGCTTGGAGTTCAATGAAAAACTGTTTTTT
cdr3_aa: CASSLEFNEKLFF

clone_size: many
v_call: TRBV2
j_call: TRBJ1-5
d_call: NA
cdr3_nt: TGTGCCAGCAGACGAAATAGCAATCAGCCCCAGCATTTT
cdr3_aa: CASRRNSNQPQHF

clone_size: NA
v_call: TRBV20-1
j_call: TRBJ1-6
d_call: NA
cdr3_nt: TGCAGTGCCTGGGCGGGGGGGAATTCACCCCTCCACTTT
cdr3_aa: CSAWAGGNSPLHF

clone_size: many
v_call: TRBV28
j_call: TRBJ1-2
d_call: NA
cdr3_nt: TGTGCCAGCAGTTTAGCGACAGGCGGGAGGGGCTACACCTTC
cdr3_aa: CASSLATGGRGYTF

clone_size: many
v_call: TRBV6-1
j_call: TRBJ1-1
d_call: NA
cdr3_nt: TGTGCCAGCAGTCAAACAGGGTTCACTGAAGCTTTCTTT
cdr3_aa: CASSQTGFTEAFF

clone_size: NA
v_call: TRBV7-8
j_call: TRBJ2-2
d_call: TRBD1
cdr3_nt: TGTGCCAGCAGCTTAGTTGCCGGGACAGGCGGGACCGGGGAGCTGTTTTTT
cdr3_aa: CASSLVAGTGGTGELFF

clone_size: many
v_call: TRBV20-1
j_call: TRBJ1-1
d_call: TRBD1
cdr3_nt: TGCAGTGCTATTTCAGGGGGCAGGGTTGCGGCTTTCTTT
cdr3_aa: CSAISGGRVAAFF

clone_size: NA
v_call: TRBV19
j_call: TRBJ2-2
d_call: TRBD2
cdr3_nt: TGTGCCAGTAGTATCCGGGGGGGGGCCAATGCGAACACCGGGGTGCTGTTTTTT
cdr3_aa: CASSIRGGANANTGVLFF

clone_size: few
v_call: TRBV18
j_call: TRBJ1-5
d_call: TRBD1
cdr3_nt: TGTGCCAGCTCACCACCGCCGGGACAGGGGAATCAGCCCCAGCATTTT
cdr3_aa: CASSPPPGQGNQPQHF

clone_size: many
v_call: TRBV28
j_call: TRBJ2-3
d_call: NA
cdr3_nt: TGTGCCAGCAGTTTATTAGCGAGGGCAGATACGCAGTATTTT
cdr3_aa: CASSLLARADTQYF

clone_size: many
v_call: TRBV20-1
j_call: TRBJ2-7
d_call: TRBD1
cdr3_nt: TGCAGTGCTAGAGATGAGACAGGGGACGGCGAGCAGTACTTC
cdr3_aa: CSARDETGDGEQYF

clone_size: many
v_call: TRBV14
j_call: TRBJ2-7
d_call: NA
cdr3_nt: TGTGCCAGCAGCCATATGGGACGCGACTCCTACGAGCAGTACTTC
cdr3_aa: CASSHMGRDSYEQYF

clone_size: NA
v_call: TRBV3-1
j_call: TRBJ2-7
d_call: TRBD2
cdr3_nt: TGTGCCAGCAGCCAAGCTCTAGGTCGGGGGGGCCTCTACGAGCAGTACTTC
cdr3_aa: CASSQALGRGGLYEQYF

clone_size: many
v_call: TRBV7-8
j_call: TRBJ2-5
d_call: NA
cdr3_nt: TGTGCCAGCAGCTTAGGCGAGGGTCCCTTAGAGACCCAGTACTTC
cdr3_aa: CASSLGEGPLETQYF

clone_size: many
v_call: TRBV3-1
j_call: TRBJ2-7
d_call: TRBD2
cdr3_nt: TGTGCCAGCAGCCAGGCGGGGGGGATGACGCGCCACGAGCAGTACTTC
cdr3_aa: CASSQAGGMTRHEQYF

clone_size: NA
v_call: TRBV5-4
j_call: TRBJ2-1
d_call: NA
cdr3_nt: TGTGCCAGCAGCTTGAGGGCAGACAATGAGCAGTTCTTC
cdr3_aa: CASSLRADNEQFF

clone_size: many
v_call: TRBV11-3
j_call: TRBJ1-1
d_call: NA
cdr3_nt: TGTGCCAGCAGCTTAGTACAGAACACTGAAGCTTTCTTT
cdr3_aa: CASSLVQNTEAFF

clone_size: NA
v_call: TRBV12-5
j_call: TRBJ2-5
d_call: NA
cdr3_nt: TGTGCTAGTGGTTCGCACCCGAGATTCTACCAAGAGACCCAGTACTTC
cdr3_aa: CASGSHPRFYQETQYF

clone_size: few
v_call: TRBV6-1
j_call: TRBJ2-5
d_call: TRBD2
cdr3_nt: TGTGCCAGCAGCTATGGGACTAGTGATCAAGAGACCCAGTACTTC
cdr3_aa: CASSYGTSDQETQYF

clone_size: many
v_call: TRBV20-1
j_call: TRBJ2-1
d_call: TRBD2
cdr3_nt: TGCAGTGCTAGAGATCTAATTCGCGGGAGGAGCAATGAGCAGTTCTTC
cdr3_aa: CSARDLIRGRSNEQFF